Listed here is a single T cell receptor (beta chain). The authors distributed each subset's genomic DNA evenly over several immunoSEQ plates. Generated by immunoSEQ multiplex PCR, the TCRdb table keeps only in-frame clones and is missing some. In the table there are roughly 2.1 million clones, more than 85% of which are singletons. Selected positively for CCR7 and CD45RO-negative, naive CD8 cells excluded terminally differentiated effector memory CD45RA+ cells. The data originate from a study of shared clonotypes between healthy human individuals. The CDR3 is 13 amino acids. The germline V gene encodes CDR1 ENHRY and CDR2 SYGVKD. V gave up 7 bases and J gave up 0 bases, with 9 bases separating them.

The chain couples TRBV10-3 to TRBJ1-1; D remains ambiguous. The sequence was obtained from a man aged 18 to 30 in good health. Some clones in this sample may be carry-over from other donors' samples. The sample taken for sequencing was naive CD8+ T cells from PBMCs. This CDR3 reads CAITTTMNTEAFF. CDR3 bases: TGTGCCATCACCACGACGATGAACACTGAAGCTTTCTTT.